In this sample, the clone carrying this T cell receptor (beta chain) turned up a few times. What it binds is not known. The TCR cDNA carried a universal primer site and UMIs from 5'RACE template switching. TCRdb reprocessed the 5' RACE reads with MiXCR, giving one entry per CDR3 protein. The sample gives about 350,000 distinct CDR3 sequences, roughly 4.3% of which show up once; around 24% is in the top ten. The sample comes from a study of T cells after yellow fever vaccination. Study-wide results and caveats: Weaker overall was a secondary response that nonetheless peaked faster, on day 5 versus 15. Booster samples showed a return of most primary-vaccination clones (around 96% CD4, 88% CD8).

V was pared by 1 base and J by 1 base, with 10 bases between. CDR3 length equals 15 residues. Germline V gene data show CDR1 as SEHNR and CDR2 as FQNEAQ (reference sequence). This sample comprised PBMCs, obtained 5 days after the yellow fever booster vaccination. The source of this sequence is a man between 18 and 35 years old who received the YFV17D yellow fever vaccine. The V call is TRBV7-9, the J call TRBJ1-1; D unresolved. The CDR3 nucleotides read TGTGCCAGCAGCTTAGGGGAGGTAGGGAACACTGAAGCTTTCTTT. Protein: CASSLGEVGNTEAFF.